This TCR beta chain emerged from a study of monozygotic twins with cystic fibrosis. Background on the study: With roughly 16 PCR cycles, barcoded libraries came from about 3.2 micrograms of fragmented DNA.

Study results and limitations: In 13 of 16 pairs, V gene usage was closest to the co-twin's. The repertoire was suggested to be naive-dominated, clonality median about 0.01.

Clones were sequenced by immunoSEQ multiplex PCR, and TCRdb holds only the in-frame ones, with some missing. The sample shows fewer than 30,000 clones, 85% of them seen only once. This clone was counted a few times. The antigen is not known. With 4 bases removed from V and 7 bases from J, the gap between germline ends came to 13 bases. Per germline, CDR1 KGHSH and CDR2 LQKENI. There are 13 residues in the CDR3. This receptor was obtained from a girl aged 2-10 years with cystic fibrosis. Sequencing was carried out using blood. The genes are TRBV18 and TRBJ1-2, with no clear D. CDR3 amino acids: CASSRGENAGYTF. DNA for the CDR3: TGTGCCAGCTCACGCGGGGAGAACGCTGGCTACACCTTC.